This TCR beta chain was sequenced during a study of regulatory dendritic cells for organ transplantation. Study at large: Regulatory dendritic cells came from monocytes given vitamin D3 and IL-10.

Sorted T cells were CFSE-labeled and cultured four to five days with allogeneic regulatory or mature dendritic cells at 1:10. FACS sorted CD4+ or CD8+ T cells into CD45RA+ naive and CD45RO+ memory. The table lists this clone with a count of one. As yet, its antigen is unknown. The assay was immunoSEQ multiplex PCR, and TCRdb's table has in-frame clones only and misses some. The repertoire includes about 20,000 clones, approximately 85% of them detected once, and 0.2% to 0.3% sits in the top ten. V was clipped by 4 bases and J by 0 bases, with 11 bases between them. Germline assignment: CDR1 SGHTA and CDR2 FQGNSA. The CDR3 is 15 residues long.

V gene TRBV7-2 combines with J gene TRBJ2-3; tentatively, D is TRBD1 (6 bases). Sequencing used naive CD4+ T cells from blood cultured with dendritic cells. Subset reported: CD45RA+ naive T cells. This TCR was sampled from a human donor in good health. The CDR3 spells CASSSSGQSTDTQYF. The CDR3 nucleotides are TGTGCCAGCAGCTCCTCGGGACAAAGCACAGATACGCAGTATTTT.